This TCR beta chain was sequenced in a study of T cell responses to AZD1222 COVID-19 vaccine. The CDR3 has 13 amino acids. The V end was cut by 3 bases, the J end by 8 bases, with 13 bases between. On this clone: Its target is unknown.

The study, taken as a whole, reports: The study sampled repertoires only after the peak T cell response. In a largely white British group with more females than males, clonal diversity was possibly underestimated.

The method was immunoSEQ multiplex PCR; TCRdb's version includes in-frame clones alone and lacks a portion of them. The top ten clones hold around 5% of a sample with tens of thousands of clones, 82% of them seen once. The TCR originated in an adult in good health. The source was peripheral blood, collected on day 0 of AZD1222 vaccination. The chain links TRBV12-3 or TRBV12-4 to TRBJ1-2; D may be TRBD1 (5 bases). CDR3 in DNA: TGTGCCAGCAGTTTCAGGGCGGGCTTGGGCTACACCTTC. Its translation: CASSFRAGLGYTF.